This T cell receptor (beta chain) was sequenced during a study of blood T cell repertoires in COVID-19. In the study overall: Acute-phase and convalescent COVID-19 samples originated in the United States, Italy and Spain. Sources were T cells, B-cell-depleted T cells, or PBMCs; the material itself was cDNA or gDNA.

CDR3 size: 15 residues. Trimming left V 2 bases short and J 3 bases short, with 13 bases between. Germline values: CDR1 KGHSH, CDR2 LQKENI. The repertoire was sequenced with immunoSEQ multiplex PCR; TCRdb's copy has only in-frame clones and lacks some. This sample has about 250,000 clones, with less than 90% found just once. The chain joins TRBV18 to TRBJ1-2; no clear D gene. Sequencing was performed on peripheral blood. The origin of this receptor is a woman aged 35 to 49 who had recovered from COVID-19. CDR3 protein: CASSPEADSDYGYTF. In nucleotides, the CDR3 is TGTGCCAGCTCACCAGAGGCGGATAGTGACTATGGCTACACCTTC.